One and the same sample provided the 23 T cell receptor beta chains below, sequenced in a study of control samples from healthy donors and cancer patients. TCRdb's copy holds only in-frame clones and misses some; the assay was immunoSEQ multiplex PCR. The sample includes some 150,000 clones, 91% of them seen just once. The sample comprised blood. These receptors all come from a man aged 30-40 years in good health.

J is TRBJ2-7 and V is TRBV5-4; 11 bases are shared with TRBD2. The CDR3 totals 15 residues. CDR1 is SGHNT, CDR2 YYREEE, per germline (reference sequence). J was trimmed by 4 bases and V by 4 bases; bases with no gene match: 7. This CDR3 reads CASSLSGGAQYEQYF. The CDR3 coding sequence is TGTGCCAGCAGCCTTAGCGGGGGGGCTCAGTACGAGCAGTACTTC.

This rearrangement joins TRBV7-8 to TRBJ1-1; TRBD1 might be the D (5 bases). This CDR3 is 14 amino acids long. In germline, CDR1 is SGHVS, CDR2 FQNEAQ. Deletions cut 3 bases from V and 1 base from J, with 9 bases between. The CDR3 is CASSLPGRNTEAFF. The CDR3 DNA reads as TGTGCCAGCAGCTTGCCAGGGAGGAACACTGAAGCTTTCTTT. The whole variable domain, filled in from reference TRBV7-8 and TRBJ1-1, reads GAGVSQSPRYKVAKRGQDVALRCDPISGHVSLFWYQQALGQGPEFLTYFQNEAQLDKSGLPSDRFFAERPEGSVSTLKIQRTQQEDSAVYLCASSLPGRNTEAFFGQGTRLTVV.

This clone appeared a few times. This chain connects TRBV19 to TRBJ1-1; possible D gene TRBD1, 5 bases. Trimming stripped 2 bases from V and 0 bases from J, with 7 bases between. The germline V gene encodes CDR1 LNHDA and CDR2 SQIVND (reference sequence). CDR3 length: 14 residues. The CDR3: CASSIMGVNTEAFF. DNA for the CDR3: TGTGCCAGTAGTATAATGGGGGTGAACACTGAAGCTTTCTTT. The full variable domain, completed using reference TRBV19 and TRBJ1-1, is DGGITQSPKYLFRKEGQNVTLSCEQNLNHDAMYWYRQDPGQGLRLIYYSQIVNDFQKGDIAEGYSVSREKKESFPLTVTSAQKNPTAFYLCASSIMGVNTEAFFGQGTRLTVV.

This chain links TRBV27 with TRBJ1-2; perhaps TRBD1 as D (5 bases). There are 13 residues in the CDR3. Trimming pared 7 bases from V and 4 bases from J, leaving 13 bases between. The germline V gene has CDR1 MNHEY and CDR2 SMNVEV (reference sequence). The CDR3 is CASTPGGGYGYTF. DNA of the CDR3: TGTGCCAGCACACCTGGGGGGGGCTATGGCTACACCTTC.

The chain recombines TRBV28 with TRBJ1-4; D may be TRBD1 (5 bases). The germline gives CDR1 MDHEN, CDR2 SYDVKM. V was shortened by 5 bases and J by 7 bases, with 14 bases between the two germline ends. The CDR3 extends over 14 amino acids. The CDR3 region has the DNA TGTGCCAGCAGTCCTTCAGGGACCGGTGAAAAACTGTTTTTT. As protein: CASSPSGTGEKLFF.

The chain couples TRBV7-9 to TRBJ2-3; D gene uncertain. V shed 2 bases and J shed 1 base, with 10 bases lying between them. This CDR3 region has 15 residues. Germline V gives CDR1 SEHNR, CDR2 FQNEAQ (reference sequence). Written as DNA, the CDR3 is TGTGCCAGCAGCTTACAGGCGCCTCGCACAGATACGCAGTATTTT. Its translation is CASSLQAPRTDTQYF.

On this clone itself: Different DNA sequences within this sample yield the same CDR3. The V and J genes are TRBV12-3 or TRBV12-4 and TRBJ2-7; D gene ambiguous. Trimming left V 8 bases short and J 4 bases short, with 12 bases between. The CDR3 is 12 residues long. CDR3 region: CASSREGYEQYF. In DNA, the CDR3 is TGTGCCAGCTCCCGAGAAGGGTACGAGCAGTACTTC.

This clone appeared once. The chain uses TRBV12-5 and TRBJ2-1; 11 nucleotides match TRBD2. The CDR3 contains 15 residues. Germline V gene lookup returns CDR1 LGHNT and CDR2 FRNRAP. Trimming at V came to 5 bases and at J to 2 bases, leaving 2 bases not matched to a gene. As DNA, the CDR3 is TGTGCTAGTGGTCCTAGCGGGGGGACCTACAATGAGCAGTTCTTC. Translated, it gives CASGPSGGTYNEQFF.

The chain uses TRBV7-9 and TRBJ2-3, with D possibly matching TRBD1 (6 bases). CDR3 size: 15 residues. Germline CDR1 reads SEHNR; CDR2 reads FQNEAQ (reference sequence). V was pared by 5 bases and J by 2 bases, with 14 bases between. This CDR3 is CASSPKAGDTDTQYF. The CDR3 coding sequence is TGTGCCAGCAGCCCCAAGGCAGGGGACACAGATACGCAGTATTTT.

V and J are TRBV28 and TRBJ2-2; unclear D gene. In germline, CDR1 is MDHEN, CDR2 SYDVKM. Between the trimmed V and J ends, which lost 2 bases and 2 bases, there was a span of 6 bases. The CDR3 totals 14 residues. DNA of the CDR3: TGTGCCAGCAGTTTAGGGCTTAACACCGGGGAGCTGTTTTTT. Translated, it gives CASSLGLNTGELFF.

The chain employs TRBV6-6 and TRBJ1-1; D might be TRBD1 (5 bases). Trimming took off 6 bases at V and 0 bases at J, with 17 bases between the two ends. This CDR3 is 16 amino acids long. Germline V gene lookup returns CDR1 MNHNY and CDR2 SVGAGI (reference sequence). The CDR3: CASSHSRGSMNTEAFF. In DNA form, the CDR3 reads TGTGCCAGCAGCCACTCACGGGGGTCCATGAACACTGAAGCTTTCTTT.

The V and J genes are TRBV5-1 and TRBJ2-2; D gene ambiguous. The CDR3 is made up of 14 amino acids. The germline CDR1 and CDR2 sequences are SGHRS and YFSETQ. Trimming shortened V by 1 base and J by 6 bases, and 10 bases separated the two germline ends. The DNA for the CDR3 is TGCGCCAGCAGCTTGATACGGTTCTCCGGGGAGCTGTTTTTT. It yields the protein CASSLIRFSGELFF. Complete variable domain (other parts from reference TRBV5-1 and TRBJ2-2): KAGVTQTPRYLIKTRGQQVTLSCSPISGHRSVSWYQQTPGQGLQFLFEYFSETQRNKGNFPGRFSGRQFSNSRSEMNVSTLELGDSALYLCASSLIRFSGELFFGEGSRLTVL.

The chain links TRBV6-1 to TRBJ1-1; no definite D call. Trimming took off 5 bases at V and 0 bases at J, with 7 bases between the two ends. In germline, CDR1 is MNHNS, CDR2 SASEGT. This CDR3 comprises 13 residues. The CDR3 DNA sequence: TGTGCCAGCAGTCCCACCATGAACACTGAAGCTTTCTTT. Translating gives CASSPTMNTEAFF.

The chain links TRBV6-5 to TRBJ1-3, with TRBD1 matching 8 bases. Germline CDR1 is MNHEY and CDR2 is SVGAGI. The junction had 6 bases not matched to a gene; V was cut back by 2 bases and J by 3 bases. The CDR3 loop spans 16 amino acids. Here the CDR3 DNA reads TGTGCCAGCAGTTACGATGCAGGGGGCGGTGGAAACACCATATATTTT. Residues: CASSYDAGGGGNTIYF.

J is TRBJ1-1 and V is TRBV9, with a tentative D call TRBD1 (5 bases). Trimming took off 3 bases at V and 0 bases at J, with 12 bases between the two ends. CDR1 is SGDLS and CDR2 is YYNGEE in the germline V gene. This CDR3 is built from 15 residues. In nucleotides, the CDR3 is TGTGCCAGCAGCGGACGCTCGGGACTGAACACTGAAGCTTTCTTT. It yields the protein CASSGRSGLNTEAFF.

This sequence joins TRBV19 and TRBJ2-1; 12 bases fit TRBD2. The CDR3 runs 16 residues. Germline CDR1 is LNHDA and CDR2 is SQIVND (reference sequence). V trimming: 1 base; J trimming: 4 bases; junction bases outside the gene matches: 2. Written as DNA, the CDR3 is TGTGCCAGTAGTATAGGACTAGCGGGGGTGTACAATGAGCAGTTCTTC. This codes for CASSIGLAGVYNEQFF.

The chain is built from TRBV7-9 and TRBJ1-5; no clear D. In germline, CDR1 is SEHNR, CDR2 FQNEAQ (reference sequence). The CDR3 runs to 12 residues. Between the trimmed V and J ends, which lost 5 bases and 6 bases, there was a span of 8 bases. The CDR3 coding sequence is TGTGCCAGCAGCCACCCAGGTCAGCCCCAGCATTTT. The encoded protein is CASSHPGQPQHF.

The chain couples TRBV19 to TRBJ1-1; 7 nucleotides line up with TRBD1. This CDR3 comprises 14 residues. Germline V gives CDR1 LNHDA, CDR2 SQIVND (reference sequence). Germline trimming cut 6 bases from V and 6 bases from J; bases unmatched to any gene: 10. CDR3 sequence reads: CASSRTGRTAEAFF. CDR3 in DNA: TGTGCCAGTAGCCGGACAGGTAGAACAGCTGAAGCTTTCTTT.

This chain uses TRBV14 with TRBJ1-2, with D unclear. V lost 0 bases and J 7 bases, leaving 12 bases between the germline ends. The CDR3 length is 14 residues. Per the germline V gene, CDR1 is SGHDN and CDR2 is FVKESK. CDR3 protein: CASSQDNPVSGYTF. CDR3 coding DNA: TGTGCCAGCAGCCAAGATAACCCGGTTAGTGGCTACACCTTC.

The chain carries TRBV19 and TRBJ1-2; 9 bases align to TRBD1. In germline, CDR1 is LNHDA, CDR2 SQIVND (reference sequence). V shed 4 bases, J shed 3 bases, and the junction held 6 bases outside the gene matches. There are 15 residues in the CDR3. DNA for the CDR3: TGTGCCAGTAGTACTCGAAGACAGGGGGACTATGGCTACACCTTC. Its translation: CASSTRRQGDYGYTF.

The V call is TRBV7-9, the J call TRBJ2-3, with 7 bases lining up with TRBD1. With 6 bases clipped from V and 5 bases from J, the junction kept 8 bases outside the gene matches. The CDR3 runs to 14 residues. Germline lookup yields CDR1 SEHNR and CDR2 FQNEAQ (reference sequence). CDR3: CASRQTGERDTQYF. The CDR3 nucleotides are TGTGCCAGCAGACAAACAGGGGAAAGAGATACGCAGTATTTT. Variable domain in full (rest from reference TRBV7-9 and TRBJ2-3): DTGVSQNPRHKITKRGQNVTFRCDPISEHNRLYWYRQTLGQGPEFLTYFQNEAQLEKSRLLSDRFSAERPKGSFSTLEIQRTEQGDSAMYLCASRQTGERDTQYFGPGTRLTVL.

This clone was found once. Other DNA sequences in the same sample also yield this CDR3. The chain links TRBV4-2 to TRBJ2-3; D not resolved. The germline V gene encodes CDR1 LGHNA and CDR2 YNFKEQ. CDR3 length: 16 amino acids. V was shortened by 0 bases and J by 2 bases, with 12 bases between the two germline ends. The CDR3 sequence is CASSQDPASSTDTQYF. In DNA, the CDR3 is TGTGCCAGCAGCCAAGATCCGGCGAGCTCCACAGATACGCAGTATTTT.

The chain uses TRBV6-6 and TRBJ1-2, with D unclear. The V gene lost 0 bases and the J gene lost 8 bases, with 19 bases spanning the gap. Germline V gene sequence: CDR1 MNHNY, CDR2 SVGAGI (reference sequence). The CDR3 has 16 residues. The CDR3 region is CASSYSSHNPDGGYTF. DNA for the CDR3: TGTGCCAGCAGTTACTCGTCCCACAACCCAGATGGAGGCTACACCTTC.